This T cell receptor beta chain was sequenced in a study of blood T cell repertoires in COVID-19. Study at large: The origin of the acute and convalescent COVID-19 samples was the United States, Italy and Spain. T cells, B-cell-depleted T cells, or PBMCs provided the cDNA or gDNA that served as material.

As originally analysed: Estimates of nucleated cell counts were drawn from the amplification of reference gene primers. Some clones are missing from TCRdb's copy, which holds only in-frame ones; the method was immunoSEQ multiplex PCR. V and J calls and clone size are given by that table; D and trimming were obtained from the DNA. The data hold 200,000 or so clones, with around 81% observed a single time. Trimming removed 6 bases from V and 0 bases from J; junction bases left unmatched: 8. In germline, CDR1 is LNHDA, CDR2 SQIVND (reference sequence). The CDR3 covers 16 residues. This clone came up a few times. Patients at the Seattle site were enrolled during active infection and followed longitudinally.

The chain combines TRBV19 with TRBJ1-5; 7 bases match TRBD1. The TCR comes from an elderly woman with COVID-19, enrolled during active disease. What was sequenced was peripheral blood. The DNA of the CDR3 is TGTGCCAGTAGCATCGGGACAGCCCCTAGCAATCAGCCCCAGCATTTT. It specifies CASSIGTAPSNQPQHF.